This TCR beta chain was recovered during a study of graft-versus-host responses after intestinal transplantation. Overall study results and limits: Recipient bone marrow held GvH clones, some seen earlier in ileum or blood.

The culture paired approximately 200,000 irradiated violet-dye-labeled stimulators with approximately 200,000 CFSE-labeled responders. Once the reaction had ended, proliferating CFSE-low CD3+CD4+ and CD3+CD8+ responders were sorted. Profiling relied on immunoSEQ multiplex PCR, and the TCRdb table lists in-frame clones only, not all of them. The data hold 15,000 to 20,000 clones, with around two fifths observed a single time. V shed 1 base and J shed 6 bases, with 10 bases lying between them. Germline CDR1 reads SGHVS; CDR2 reads FNYEAQ. The CDR3 extends over 14 amino acids. The J gene is TRBJ1-5, the V gene TRBV7-6, with D unresolved. Sequencing used alloreactive CD8+ T cells from a mixed lymphocyte reaction culture, obtained before intestinal transplant. Subset specified: CFSE-low proliferating T cells sorted from roughly six-day pre-transplant mixed lymphocyte reaction (GvH or HvG direction). This receptor was obtained from a human patient who received an intestinal transplant. In DNA form, the CDR3 reads TGTGCCAGCAGCTTAGAACCGGTAGGTCAGCCCCAGCATTTT. Amino acids: CASSLEPVGQPQHF.